A single sample is the source of the 28 T cell receptor beta chains below, sequenced in a study of beta chain features in type 1 diabetes. Study-level results: Across all four CD4+ subsets, people with type 1 diabetes showed modestly shorter TCRB CDR3s.

These receptors are not linked to any known antigen. The investigators reverse transcribed all of the isolated RNA, so they sequenced expressed TCRB transcripts. Sequencing was performed with immunoSEQ multiplex PCR; in TCRdb, only in-frame clones are kept and a portion is missing. The sample lists around 160,000 clones, approximately 9.1% occurring once. The source material was central memory CD4+ T cells from blood. These receptors originate from a woman aged 25 to 45 with type 1 diabetes.

This clone was counted a few times. V and J are TRBV15 and TRBJ2-7; a possible D gene is TRBD1 (5 bases). V lost 2 bases and J lost 6, with 14 bases in between. Germline loops: CDR1 LNHNV, CDR2 YYDKDF (reference sequence). This CDR3 spans 14 amino acids. CDR3 nucleotide sequence: TGTGCCACCAGCAGACAGGGTATGAGTCGCGAGCAGTACTTC. Encoded protein: CATSRQGMSREQYF.

Here the CDR3 reads CASSLRDEQFF. The CDR3 DNA reads TGTGCCAGCAGTCTGAGGGATGAGCAGTTCTTC. V usage is TRBV2 and J usage is TRBJ2-1, with a weak D call TRBD2 (5 bases). The CDR3 contains 11 residues. The germline CDR1 and CDR2 sequences are SNHLY and FYNNEI. The V end was cut by 5 bases, the J end by 8 bases, with 7 bases between.

The gene calls are TRBV27 and TRBJ1-5, with 9 bases matching TRBD1. The length of the CDR3 is 15 residues. CDR1 and CDR2 (germline): MNHEY, SMNVEV (reference sequence). Trimming removed 3 bases from V and 2 bases from J; junction bases left unmatched: 2. The CDR3 coding sequence is TGTGCCAGCAGTTTGACAGGGGGAGGCAATCAGCCCCAGCATTTT. Its protein is CASSLTGGGNQPQHF.

This chain links TRBV5-4 with TRBJ2-1; 9 bases line up with TRBD1. The CDR3 has 14 residues. Germline CDR1 reads SGHNT; CDR2 reads YYREEE (reference sequence). The V gene end was trimmed by 4 bases and the J gene end by 2 bases; junction bases not matched to a gene: 1. CDR3 amino acids: CASSGDRAYNEQFF. For the CDR3, the DNA is TGTGCCAGCAGCGGGGACAGGGCCTACAATGAGCAGTTCTTC.

This clone has only a few counts. J is TRBJ2-3 and V is TRBV2, with a possible D match to TRBD2 (5 bases). Trimming removed 6 bases at V and 1 base at J, with 11 bases between. This CDR3 has 14 residues. Germline assignment: CDR1 SNHLY and CDR2 FYNNEI. CDR3 protein: CASSGESGTDTQYF. CDR3 bases: TGTGCCAGCAGCGGGGAGTCTGGCACAGATACGCAGTATTTT.

This clone was seen a few times. V usage is TRBV18 and J usage is TRBJ1-4, with D tentatively TRBD1 (6 bases). The CDR3 extends over 14 amino acids. With 3 bases removed from V and 4 bases from J, the gap between germline ends came to 9 bases. Germline V gene sequence: CDR1 KGHSH, CDR2 LQKENI. DNA for the CDR3: TGTGCCAGCTCACCTCAGGGGTTTAATGAAAAACTGTTTTTT. Protein sequence: CASSPQGFNEKLFF.

This clone was observed a handful of times. The genes are TRBV15 and TRBJ2-7; D remains ambiguous. The V and J ends lost 3 bases and 0 bases respectively, with 9 bases between them. Germline V gene sequence: CDR1 LNHNV, CDR2 YYDKDF (reference sequence). The CDR3 loop spans 14 amino acids. The CDR3 DNA is TGTGCCACCAGCAGGACAAGCTACTCCTACGAGCAGTACTTC. This codes for CATSRTSYSYEQYF.

This clone was counted many times. This chain connects TRBV28 to TRBJ2-7, with 11 bases that match TRBD2. The ends lost 5 bases at V and 4 bases at J; junction bases unmatched: 1. The CDR3 is 13 residues long. The germline CDR1 and CDR2 sequences are MDHEN and SYDVKM. The chain's CDR3 is CASSRLAGYEQYF. Written as DNA, the CDR3 is TGTGCCAGCAGTCGACTAGCGGGATACGAGCAGTACTTC. The full variable domain, in which reference TRBV28 and TRBJ2-7 provide the parts outside the CDR3, is DVKVTQSSRYLVKRTGEKVFLECVQDMDHENMFWYRQDPGLGLRLIYFSYDVKMKEKGDIPEGYSVSREKKERFSLILESASTNQTSMYLCASSRLAGYEQYFGPGTRLTVT.

The chain links TRBV14 to TRBJ1-1; D remains ambiguous. V was pared by 2 bases and J by 8 bases, with 6 bases between. The CDR3 runs to 11 residues. Germline V gene sequence: CDR1 SGHDN, CDR2 FVKESK. CDR3 in amino acids: CASSQFSEAFF. The CDR3 region has the DNA TGTGCCAGCAGCCAATTTTCGGAAGCTTTCTTT.

V gene TRBV4-2 combines with J gene TRBJ1-1; 10 bases match TRBD1. The CDR3 is 15 amino acids. V shed 3 bases and J 4 bases; nucleotides not matched to a gene: 5. The germline V gene has CDR1 LGHNA and CDR2 YNFKEQ. The DNA of the CDR3 is TGTGCCAGCAGCCAGACGGGACAGGGGCTCACTGAAGCTTTCTTT. Its protein product is CASSQTGQGLTEAFF.

This clone was seen more than once but under ten times. The genes are TRBV7-2 and TRBJ2-1; D might be TRBD2 (5 bases). Germline loops: CDR1 SGHTA, CDR2 FQGNSA. Trimming shortened V by 9 bases and J by 6 bases, and 9 bases separated the two germline ends. The CDR3 consists of 11 residues. CDR3 in amino acids: CARARGNEQFF. CDR3 DNA sequence: TGTGCCAGGGCACGGGGCAATGAGCAGTTCTTC.

This clone was counted only a few times. The sample carries other DNA sequences with the same CDR3. This chain uses TRBV30 with TRBJ1-2, with TRBD1 as a possible D gene (5 bases). From germline, CDR1 is GTSNPN and CDR2 SVGIG (reference sequence). Trimming left V 1 base short and J 5 bases short, with 8 bases between. The CDR3 length is 12 residues. The DNA of the CDR3 is TGTGCCTGGAGTGGGGGCAGTTATGGCTACACCTTC. Translated, it gives CAWSGGSYGYTF.

V is TRBV9 and J is TRBJ2-5; the match to TRBD1 covers 7 bases. CDR3 length equals 14 residues. CDR1 and CDR2 from the germline V gene are SGDLS and YYNGEE. V lost 3 bases to trimming and J lost 2 bases; unmatched junction nucleotides: 4. The DNA of the CDR3 is TGTGCCAGCAGCGGAGGGACAGAACAAGAGACCCAGTACTTC. The encoded protein is CASSGGTEQETQYF.

This clone was picked up a small number of times. V usage is TRBV19 and J usage is TRBJ2-1; possibly TRBD1 for D (5 bases). Trimming shortened V by 4 bases and J by 0 bases, and 7 bases separated the two germline ends. The germline V gene has CDR1 LNHDA and CDR2 SQIVND (reference sequence). The CDR3 is made up of 14 amino acids. DNA of the CDR3: TGTGCCAGTAGTAGACAGATCTCCTACAATGAGCAGTTCTTC. This codes for CASSRQISYNEQFF.

The chain combines TRBV30 with TRBJ2-7; D perhaps matches TRBD1 (5 bases). V lost 2 bases, J lost 3 bases, and 14 bases lay in between. The CDR3 runs 14 residues. Germline V gene data show CDR1 as GTSNPN and CDR2 as SVGIG (reference sequence). CDR3 DNA sequence: TGTGCCTGGAGTATCCAGGGCCTACTCTACGAGCAGTACTTC. Protein product: CAWSIQGLLYEQYF.

This rearrangement joins TRBV7-9 to TRBJ1-1, with TRBD1 matching over 9 bases. The CDR3 runs to 15 residues. Germline V gene sequence: CDR1 SEHNR, CDR2 FQNEAQ (reference sequence). V lost 4 bases and J lost 5; bases outside the gene matches: 8. In DNA form, the CDR3 reads TGTGCCAGCAGCTCCTGGACAGGGGATAAGACTGAAGCTTTCTTT. Protein: CASSSWTGDKTEAFF.

The chain couples TRBV5-1 to TRBJ1-1; 9 nucleotides line up with TRBD1. The CDR3 is 14 amino acids. V was clipped by 4 bases and J by 3 bases; unmatched bases: 4. Germline lookup yields CDR1 SGHRS and CDR2 YFSETQ. CDR3 sequence reads: CASSDRTGDTEAFF. As DNA, the CDR3 is TGCGCCAGCAGCGATAGGACAGGGGACACTGAAGCTTTCTTT.

This clone has only a few counts. J is TRBJ1-1 and V is TRBV15; TRBD1 agrees at 9 bases. The V and J ends lost 0 bases and 1 base, in that order; junction bases with no gene match: 0. The length of the CDR3 is 15 residues. The V gene's germline CDR1 is LNHNV and CDR2 YYDKDF (reference sequence). This CDR3 reads CATSREDRGNTEAFF. For the CDR3, the DNA is TGTGCCACCAGCAGAGAGGACAGGGGGAACACTGAAGCTTTCTTT.

The rearrangement joins TRBV15 to TRBJ2-1, with TRBD2 matching over 10 bases. Germline V gene data show CDR1 as LNHNV and CDR2 as YYDKDF (reference sequence). The CDR3 has 17 residues. V was pared by 3 bases and J by 9 bases, with 14 bases of the junction left unmatched. CDR3 DNA sequence: TGTGCCACCAGCAGGCGACTAGGGAGCGGGAGGGCGGCTGAGCAGTTCTTC. Its translation is CATSRRLGSGRAAEQFF.

V is TRBV30 and J is TRBJ2-7; the match to TRBD1 covers 8 bases. The CDR3 runs 14 residues. The germline V gene has CDR1 GTSNPN and CDR2 SVGIG (reference sequence). V shed 4 bases, J shed 1 base, and the junction held 6 bases outside the gene matches. DNA for the CDR3: TGTGCCTGGACAGGGGGCGTCGGTTCCTACGAGCAGTACTTC. This gives the protein CAWTGGVGSYEQYF.

The table lists this clone with a few counts. The CDR3 nucleotides read TGTGCCAGCAGTGAAAGTTCGACGGCGGGGGTTAGCTCCTACAATGAGCAGTTCTTC. Translating gives CASSESSTAGVSSYNEQFF. The J gene is TRBJ2-1, the V gene TRBV6-1; TRBD2 matches 7 bases. Germline lookup yields CDR1 MNHNS and CDR2 SASEGT. CDR3 size: 19 residues. The J segment lost 0 bases and the V segment lost 2 bases, leaving 13 bases of the junction unmatched.

The chain employs TRBV29-1 and TRBJ2-2; tentative D call: TRBD1 (5 bases). V was shortened by 4 bases and J by 2 bases, with 20 bases between the two germline ends. Germline lookup yields CDR1 SQVTM and CDR2 ANQGSEA. The CDR3 runs 17 residues. The CDR3: CSVGVGASGSNTGELFF. The CDR3 coding sequence is TGCAGCGTTGGGGTTGGGGCCTCCGGTTCCAACACCGGGGAGCTGTTTTTT.

The chain recombines TRBV4-2 with TRBJ2-7; no definite D call. From germline, CDR1 is LGHNA and CDR2 YNFKEQ. The CDR3 spans 15 residues. V lost 0 bases and J 6 bases, leaving 15 bases between the germline ends. Here the CDR3 reads CASSQEAARVGEQYF. The CDR3, as DNA: TGTGCCAGCAGCCAAGAGGCCGCACGGGTCGGCGAGCAGTACTTC.

This chain joins TRBV18 and TRBJ2-7; tentative D call: TRBD1 (6 bases). Germline V lookup: CDR1 KGHSH, CDR2 LQKENI. The CDR3 has 14 residues. Trimming shortened V by 2 bases and J by 2 bases, and 10 bases separated the two germline ends. In DNA form, the CDR3 reads TGTGCCAGCTCACCAACAGGGCTTCCCTACGAGCAGTACTTC. Translating it yields CASSPTGLPYEQYF. The full variable domain, its missing parts supplied by reference TRBV18 and TRBJ2-7, is NAGVMQNPRHLVRRRGQEARLRCSPMKGHSHVYWYRQLPEEGLKFMVYLQKENIIDESGMPKERFSAEFPKEGPSILRIQQVVRGDSAAYFCASSPTGLPYEQYFGPGTRLTVT.

Only a few counts were recorded for this clone. This sequence joins TRBV5-1 and TRBJ2-7; tentatively, D is TRBD2 (6 bases). The CDR3 covers 15 residues. Between the trimmed V and J ends, which lost 0 bases and 4 bases, there was a span of 14 bases. Germline V gene sequence: CDR1 SGHRS, CDR2 YFSETQ. CDR3 loop: CASSLATGAWYEQYF. The CDR3 coding sequence is TGCGCCAGCAGCTTGGCCACGGGAGCATGGTACGAGCAGTACTTC.

CDR3 residues: CASSPDRLDQPQHF. The DNA for the CDR3 is TGCGCCAGCAGCCCTGACAGGCTCGATCAGCCCCAGCATTTT. J is TRBJ1-5 and V is TRBV5-1; the D gene is possibly TRBD1 (6 bases). This CDR3 region has 14 residues. CDR1 and CDR2 from the germline V gene are SGHRS and YFSETQ. V lost 4 bases, J lost 5 bases, and 13 bases lay in between.

This rearrangement joins TRBV27 to TRBJ1-4; D is perhaps TRBD1 (5 bases). Germline V gives CDR1 MNHEY, CDR2 SMNVEV (reference sequence). V was cut by 4 bases and J by 8 bases, with 17 bases left in between. The CDR3 totals 15 residues. In nucleotides, the CDR3 is TGTGCCAGCAGTTCGTTAGGGGCAGCCCAGGAAAAACTGTTTTTT. Translating it yields CASSSLGAAQEKLFF.

The genes are TRBV5-1 and TRBJ1-4, with 10 bases lining up with TRBD1. CDR1 is SGHRS and CDR2 is YFSETQ in the germline V gene. V was clipped by 2 bases and J by 8 bases; unmatched bases: 3. The CDR3 sequence is 14 residues long. The CDR3 region has the DNA TGCGCCAGCAGCTTCGGACAGGGGGAGGAAAAACTGTTTTTT. The encoded protein is CASSFGQGEEKLFF.